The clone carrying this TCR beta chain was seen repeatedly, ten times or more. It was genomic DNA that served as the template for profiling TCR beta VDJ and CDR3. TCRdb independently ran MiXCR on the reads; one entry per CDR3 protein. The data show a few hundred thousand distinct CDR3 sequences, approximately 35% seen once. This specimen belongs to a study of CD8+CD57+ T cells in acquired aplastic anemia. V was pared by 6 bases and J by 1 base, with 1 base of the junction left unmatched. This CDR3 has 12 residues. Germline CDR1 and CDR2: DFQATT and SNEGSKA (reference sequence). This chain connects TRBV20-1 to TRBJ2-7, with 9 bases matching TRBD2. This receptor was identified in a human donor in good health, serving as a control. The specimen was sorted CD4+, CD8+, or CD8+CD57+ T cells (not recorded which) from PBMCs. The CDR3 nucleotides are TGCAGTGCCAGCGGGGGGTCCTACGAGCAGTACTTC. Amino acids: CSASGGSYEQYF.